These T cell receptor beta chains were read from a single sample in a study of T-cell reconstitution after alpha-beta-depleted transplantation in children. TCRdb reanalysed the PCR reads using MiXCR and keeps one entry per CDR3 protein. Among around 410,000 distinct CDR3 sequences listed, about 11% were seen once. This specimen was PBMCs from the stem cell graft donor, taken from the stem cell graft. These receptors all come from a human donor who donated a stem cell graft to a child with acute myeloid leukemia. Both conserved end residues are part of each CDR3. The order of the fields is CDR3 protein, CDR3 DNA, D gene, clone size, J gene, V gene. A D gene is named only where the DNA matches it firmly. Clone size is not always given. Where it is, it says once, few, many or a class for expanded clones.

CASSETGKQNTEAFF,TGCGCCAGCAGCGAAACAGGGAAGCAAAACACTGAAGCTTTCTTT,.,.,TRBJ1-1,TRBV5-1
CASRTEFPRDREADTQYF,TGTGCCAGCAGGACTGAGTTCCCGCGGGACAGGGAAGCAGATACGCAGTATTTT,TRBD1,.,TRBJ2-3,TRBV28
CASSMTATYEQYF,TGTGCCAGCAGCATGACAGCTACCTACGAGCAGTACTTC,.,.,TRBJ2-7,TRBV11-1
CASSSESTGAGVEKLFF,TGTGCCAGCAGCTCCGAAAGTACAGGGGCGGGCGTCGAAAAACTGTTTTTT,TRBD1,.,TRBJ1-4,TRBV7-8
CASSLASGGGPYNEQFF,TGTGCCAGCAGCTTAGCGAGTGGCGGGGGGCCCTACAATGAGCAGTTCTTC,TRBD2,few,TRBJ2-1,TRBV7-8
CATSRDRGVEQYF,TGTGCCACCAGCAGAGATCGGGGGGTCGAGCAGTACTTC,TRBD2,many,TRBJ2-7,TRBV15
CASSNPGLEALINNEQFF,TGTGCCAGCAGTAACCCGGGACTAGAGGCACTTATCAACAATGAGCAGTTCTTC,TRBD2,few,TRBJ2-1,TRBV6-2/TRBV6-3
CASSFMGVVGELFF,TGTGCCAGCAGTTTTATGGGGGTAGTCGGGGAGCTGTTTTTT,.,many,TRBJ2-2,TRBV12-3/TRBV12-4
CASIRREGTGELFF,TGTGCCAGCATTCGCCGGGAGGGGACCGGGGAGCTGTTTTTT,TRBD2,.,TRBJ2-2,TRBV7-8
CSASFLGAMGEQFF,TGCAGTGCTAGTTTCTTGGGGGCAATGGGTGAGCAGTTCTTC,.,.,TRBJ2-1,TRBV20-1
CASSLVGGRSSYEQYF,TGTGCCAGCAGCTTAGTTGGTGGGAGATCTTCCTACGAGCAGTACTTC,.,.,TRBJ2-7,TRBV7-2
CAIRGLANNEQFF,TGTGCCATAAGAGGACTAGCGAACAATGAGCAGTTCTTC,TRBD2,many,TRBJ2-1,TRBV10-3
CSARGLAVNTGELFF,TGCAGTGCTAGAGGACTAGCGGTAAACACCGGGGAGCTGTTTTTT,TRBD2,.,TRBJ2-2,TRBV20-1
CAWSVQDTEETQYF,TGTGCCTGGAGTGTACAGGACACCGAGGAGACCCAGTACTTC,.,few,TRBJ2-5,TRBV30
CSARSPAGSATQYF,TGCAGTGCTAGAAGCCCAGCGGGGTCGGCGACCCAGTACTTC,TRBD2,.,TRBJ2-5,TRBV20-1
CAWSVWDGPNEQYF,TGTGCCTGGAGTGTATGGGACGGCCCTAATGAGCAGTACTTC,.,.,TRBJ2-7,TRBV30
CSASGGMVSPLHF,TGCAGTGCTAGCGGGGGAATGGTTTCACCCCTCCACTTT,.,few,TRBJ1-6,TRBV20-1
CASRTGPSTDTQYF,TGTGCCAGCAGGACGGGACCTAGCACAGATACGCAGTATTTT,.,many,TRBJ2-3,TRBV7-2
CAISSGRRETDTQYF,TGTGCCATCAGCTCCGGGAGGCGGGAGACAGATACGCAGTATTTT,TRBD2,few,TRBJ2-3,TRBV10-3
CASSQDGGGGQPQHF,TGCGCCAGCAGCCAGGACGGAGGGGGGGGTCAGCCCCAGCATTTT,.,few,TRBJ1-5,TRBV4-1